This is a list of T cell receptor beta chains from one sample in a study of T-cell memory formation after mild COVID-19. From the 5' RACE reads, TCRdb called clonotypes with MiXCR, one entry per CDR3 protein. The sample records about 150,000 distinct CDR3 sequences, roughly a quarter being singletons. Sequenced sample: PBMCs or a T cell subset sorted from them (not recorded which). All receptors come from an adult woman who had mild COVID-19 (a few samples of this study predate the infection). Cell type and time point are not known. The CDR3 runs from the conserved cysteine through the conserved F or W. D genes are given only for firm matches. A clone size is listed for some rows: how often the clone was seen (once, few, many), or a class if it is expanded.

v_gene: TRBV25-1; abundance: few; j_gene: TRBJ2-7; d_gene: NA; CDR3nt: TGTGCCAGCAGTGAATTTGACGAGCAGTACTTC; CDR3aa: CASSEFDEQYF
v_gene: TRBV11-2; abundance: NA; j_gene: TRBJ1-1; d_gene: TRBD1; CDR3nt: TGTGCCAGCAGCTTAACAGGGGCAGGGATGGACACTGAAGCTTTCTTT; CDR3aa: CASSLTGAGMDTEAFF
v_gene: TRBV6-5; abundance: NA; j_gene: TRBJ2-5; d_gene: NA; CDR3nt: TGTGCCAGCAGAGACAGGGAGGGAGGGGAGACCCAGTACTTC; CDR3aa: CASRDREGGETQYF
v_gene: TRBV29-1; abundance: few; j_gene: TRBJ2-3; d_gene: NA; CDR3nt: TGCAGCGTTGAGATTACAGATACGCAGTATTTT; CDR3aa: CSVEITDTQYF
v_gene: TRBV6-4; abundance: few; j_gene: TRBJ1-4; d_gene: NA; CDR3nt: TGTGCCAGCAGTGAACAGCCGAATGAAAAACTGTTTTTT; CDR3aa: CASSEQPNEKLFF
v_gene: TRBV11-3; abundance: NA; j_gene: TRBJ1-2; d_gene: TRBD1; CDR3nt: TGTGCCAGCGGGACCCGAGCGCAGGGGGACTATGGCTACACCTTC; CDR3aa: CASGTRAQGDYGYTF
v_gene: TRBV12-3/TRBV12-4; abundance: few; j_gene: TRBJ1-1; d_gene: NA; CDR3nt: TGTGCCAGCACTCCGACTGAAGCTTTCTTT; CDR3aa: CASTPTEAFF
v_gene: TRBV12-3/TRBV12-4; abundance: NA; j_gene: TRBJ1-3; d_gene: NA; CDR3nt: TGTGCCAGCAGTATCTCCGTAGGAGAGGGAAACACCATATATTTT; CDR3aa: CASSISVGEGNTIYF
v_gene: TRBV5-1; abundance: few; j_gene: TRBJ2-7; d_gene: TRBD1; CDR3nt: TGCGCCAGCAGCTTGGCGGACAGGGGGTCCTCCTACGAGCAGTACTTC; CDR3aa: CASSLADRGSSYEQYF
v_gene: TRBV6-5; abundance: few; j_gene: TRBJ2-7; d_gene: NA; CDR3nt: TGTGCCAGCACCCGAGGACAGGAGCAGTACTTC; CDR3aa: CASTRGQEQYF
v_gene: TRBV25-1; abundance: NA; j_gene: TRBJ2-7; d_gene: NA; CDR3nt: TGTGCCAGCAGTGAACGGATGGTAGGGGAGCAGTACTTC; CDR3aa: CASSERMVGEQYF
v_gene: TRBV6-1; abundance: NA; j_gene: TRBJ1-2; d_gene: NA; CDR3nt: TGTGCCAGCAGTCCCGACAGGCCCTTGGCTGGCTACACCTTC; CDR3aa: CASSPDRPLAGYTF
v_gene: TRBV3-1; abundance: NA; j_gene: TRBJ1-1; d_gene: NA; CDR3nt: TGTGCCAGCAGCCAATCGTGGGTCGGGAACACTGAAGCTTTCTTT; CDR3aa: CASSQSWVGNTEAFF
v_gene: TRBV11-2; abundance: few; j_gene: TRBJ1-2; d_gene: TRBD1; CDR3nt: TGTGCCAGCAGCTTGGGGACAGGGGGATTATTTAACTATGGCTACACCTTC; CDR3aa: CASSLGTGGLFNYGYTF
v_gene: TRBV27; abundance: NA; j_gene: TRBJ2-2; d_gene: TRBD1; CDR3nt: TGTGCCAGCAGTTTATACCCGACAGGGCCGAACACCGGGGAGCTGTTTTTT; CDR3aa: CASSLYPTGPNTGELFF
v_gene: TRBV7-3; abundance: few; j_gene: TRBJ2-3; d_gene: NA; CDR3nt: TGTGCCAGCAGCTTGGGGCACGCCCTTGGCACAGATACGCAGTATTTT; CDR3aa: CASSLGHALGTDTQYF
v_gene: TRBV29-1; abundance: few; j_gene: TRBJ2-7; d_gene: NA; CDR3nt: TGCAGCGTCAGAGGGGGTAGCGAACACTACGAGCAGTACTTC; CDR3aa: CSVRGGSEHYEQYF
v_gene: TRBV12-3/TRBV12-4; abundance: NA; j_gene: TRBJ2-1; d_gene: NA; CDR3nt: TGTGCCAGCCTTACAAACAATGAGCAGTTCTTC; CDR3aa: CASLTNNEQFF
v_gene: TRBV12-3/TRBV12-4; abundance: NA; j_gene: TRBJ2-5; d_gene: NA; CDR3nt: TGTGCCAGCAGTTTGGGGACACTAGAGACCCAGTACTTC; CDR3aa: CASSLGTLETQYF
v_gene: TRBV28; abundance: NA; j_gene: TRBJ1-2; d_gene: NA; CDR3nt: TGTGCCAGCAGTTTACGTGTCATCGGGGATGGCTACACCTTC; CDR3aa: CASSLRVIGDGYTF
v_gene: TRBV9; abundance: few; j_gene: TRBJ2-7; d_gene: NA; CDR3nt: TGTGCCAGCAGCGGAGGCCCCGACCGGGACATCGACTCCTACGAGCAGTACTTC; CDR3aa: CASSGGPDRDIDSYEQYF
v_gene: TRBV7-6; abundance: NA; j_gene: TRBJ1-1; d_gene: NA; CDR3nt: TGTGCCAGCAGCTTAGGGCAGATGAACACTGAAGCTTTCTTT; CDR3aa: CASSLGQMNTEAFF
v_gene: TRBV6-2/TRBV6-3; abundance: NA; j_gene: TRBJ2-1; d_gene: NA; CDR3nt: TGTGCCACCTACAAAGCCGGTGGGCAGTTCTTC; CDR3aa: CATYKAGGQFF
v_gene: TRBV27; abundance: NA; j_gene: TRBJ1-2; d_gene: TRBD1; CDR3nt: TGTGCCAGCAGTTTATCGGGCAGGGGGTATGGCTACACCTTC; CDR3aa: CASSLSGRGYGYTF
v_gene: TRBV6-5; abundance: few; j_gene: TRBJ2-1; d_gene: TRBD1; CDR3nt: TGTGCCAGCAGGTGGACAGGGAGCTCCTACAATGAGCAGTTCTTC; CDR3aa: CASRWTGSSYNEQFF
v_gene: TRBV6-5; abundance: NA; j_gene: TRBJ1-5; d_gene: NA; CDR3nt: TGTGCCAGCACCCGGGGGGGCAATCAGCCCCAGAATTTT; CDR3aa: CASTRGGNQPQNF
v_gene: TRBV29-1; abundance: once; j_gene: TRBJ2-3; d_gene: TRBD1; CDR3nt: TGCAGCGTTGAAGGCGACAGGGGGCGCGGAACAGATACGCAGTATTTT; CDR3aa: CSVEGDRGRGTDTQYF
v_gene: TRBV7-9; abundance: NA; j_gene: TRBJ2-5; d_gene: TRBD2; CDR3nt: TGTGCCAGCAGCTTAGGGCCGACTAGCGGGGCGGAGACCCAGTACTTC; CDR3aa: CASSLGPTSGAETQYF
v_gene: TRBV12-3/TRBV12-4; abundance: NA; j_gene: TRBJ2-2; d_gene: NA; CDR3nt: TGTGCCAGCGGGCCCCTTGAGTTCCCGAACACCGGGGAGCTGTTTTTT; CDR3aa: CASGPLEFPNTGELFF
v_gene: TRBV11-2; abundance: few; j_gene: TRBJ2-3; d_gene: NA; CDR3nt: TGTGCCAGCACCCGGGGGGCCCGAAGCACAGATACGCAGTATTTT; CDR3aa: CASTRGARSTDTQYF
v_gene: TRBV5-1; abundance: few; j_gene: TRBJ2-1; d_gene: TRBD1; CDR3nt: TGCGCCAGCAGCTTGGGGGGGACAGGATACAATGAGCAGTTCTTC; CDR3aa: CASSLGGTGYNEQFF
v_gene: TRBV3-1; abundance: few; j_gene: TRBJ2-2; d_gene: TRBD2; CDR3nt: TGTGCCAGCAGCCTCGGGACTAGCGGGGCACGGAACACCGGGGAGCTGTTTTTT; CDR3aa: CASSLGTSGARNTGELFF
v_gene: TRBV11-1; abundance: NA; j_gene: TRBJ1-2; d_gene: TRBD1; CDR3nt: TGTGCCAGCAGCCCTCGACAGGGGCCTAACTATGGCTACACCTTC; CDR3aa: CASSPRQGPNYGYTF
v_gene: TRBV5-5; abundance: once; j_gene: TRBJ2-7; d_gene: TRBD2; CDR3nt: TGTGCCAGCAGAACGGGACTAGCGGACTCCTACGAGCAGTACTTC; CDR3aa: CASRTGLADSYEQYF
v_gene: TRBV12-3/TRBV12-4; abundance: NA; j_gene: TRBJ2-4; d_gene: TRBD1; CDR3nt: TGTGCCAGCAGCCCGGGACAGCTTACAGCCAAAAACATTCAGTACTTC; CDR3aa: CASSPGQLTAKNIQYF
v_gene: TRBV5-5; abundance: medium-sized; j_gene: TRBJ1-1; d_gene: TRBD1; CDR3nt: TGTGCCAGCAGCCGCACAACAGGGGCTGAAGCTTTCTTT; CDR3aa: CASSRTTGAEAFF
v_gene: TRBV5-5; abundance: few; j_gene: TRBJ1-4; d_gene: NA; CDR3nt: TGTGCCAGCAGCACCCGGGGCTCTTACAACGCGGAAAAACTGTTTTTT; CDR3aa: CASSTRGSYNAEKLFF
v_gene: TRBV6-5; abundance: NA; j_gene: TRBJ1-1; d_gene: NA; CDR3nt: TGTGCCAGCAGTTACCGTCCGGGGACTGAAGCTTTCTTT; CDR3aa: CASSYRPGTEAFF
v_gene: TRBV5-5; abundance: NA; j_gene: TRBJ1-1; d_gene: NA; CDR3nt: TGTGCCAGCAGCCCGATCCCGGGCGGATTGAACACTGAAGCTTTCTTT; CDR3aa: CASSPIPGGLNTEAFF
v_gene: TRBV16; abundance: NA; j_gene: TRBJ2-2; d_gene: NA; CDR3nt: TGTGCCAGCAGCCAATCAGCCCTACAGGAGGAGCTGTTTTTT; CDR3aa: CASSQSALQEELFF
v_gene: TRBV27; abundance: few; j_gene: TRBJ2-7; d_gene: TRBD2; CDR3nt: TGTGCCAGCAGTTTCGGACTAGCGTGGAACGAGCAGTACTTC; CDR3aa: CASSFGLAWNEQYF
v_gene: TRBV23-1; abundance: NA; j_gene: TRBJ2-3; d_gene: TRBD2; CDR3nt: TGCGCCAGCAGTCATACTGCCGGGACTAGCGATACAGATACGCAGTATTTT; CDR3aa: CASSHTAGTSDTDTQYF
v_gene: TRBV12-3/TRBV12-4; abundance: few; j_gene: TRBJ2-1; d_gene: TRBD2; CDR3nt: TGTGCCAGCAGTTTAGGGCGGGGGGTTTACAATGAGCAGTTCTTC; CDR3aa: CASSLGRGVYNEQFF
v_gene: TRBV4-1; abundance: few; j_gene: TRBJ1-2; d_gene: NA; CDR3nt: TGCGCCGCAGATTCAGGGTATGGCTACACCTTC; CDR3aa: CAADSGYGYTF
v_gene: TRBV4-1; abundance: NA; j_gene: TRBJ2-2; d_gene: NA; CDR3nt: TGCGCCAGCAGCCAAGGCAGTGCGAACACCGGGGAGCTGTTTTTT; CDR3aa: CASSQGSANTGELFF
v_gene: TRBV9; abundance: few; j_gene: TRBJ1-5; d_gene: NA; CDR3nt: TGTGCCAGCGGCGGAAATCAGCCCCAGCATTTT; CDR3aa: CASGGNQPQHF